These 21 T cell receptor beta chains were sequenced from one sample in a study of neurological immune-mediated disorders. TCRdb redid the calling of the 5' RACE reads with MiXCR, one entry per CDR3 protein. The top ten clones hold approximately 5% of a sample with approximately 50,000 distinct CDR3 sequences, 10% of them seen once. The sequenced material came from PBMCs. Receptors originate from a man between 65 and 80 years old with HTLV-1-associated myelopathy (HAM/TSP).

In this sample, this clonotype turned up many times. The rearrangement uses TRBV5-1 and TRBJ2-1; TRBD2 might be the D (6 bases). From germline, CDR1 is SGHRS and CDR2 YFSETQ. CDR3 length: 15 amino acids. Trimming took 4 bases from V and 7 from J, leaving 18 bases between them. CDR3 coding DNA: TGCGCCAGCAGCCTTGGGCTAGCGAGGTTTAATGAGCAGTTCTTC. Residues: CASSLGLARFNEQFF.

The chain employs TRBV11-3 and TRBJ2-5, with 9 bases fitting TRBD1. Germline trimming cut 3 bases from V and 5 bases from J; bases unmatched to any gene: 7. The germline V gene has CDR1 SGHNT and CDR2 YENEEA. The length of the CDR3 is 15 residues. The CDR3 DNA reads as TGTGCCAGCAGCTTGGGACAGGGAGGCAGGGAGACCCAGTACTTC. Protein: CASSLGQGGRETQYF.

This clonotype showed up many times. The V call is TRBV5-1, the J call TRBJ1-5; maybe TRBD1 (5 bases). The CDR3 loop spans 15 amino acids. The V end lost 5 bases, the J end lost 1 base, and 13 bases lay between the germline ends. Germline assignment: CDR1 SGHRS and CDR2 YFSETQ. The CDR3 DNA reads as TGCGCCAGCAGGGAGGGGAGCATAAGCAATCAGCCCCAGCATTTT. Its translation: CASREGSISNQPQHF. Based on the CDR3 plus reference TRBV5-1 and TRBJ1-5, the full variable domain is KAGVTQTPRYLIKTRGQQVTLSCSPISGHRSVSWYQQTPGQGLQFLFEYFSETQRNKGNFPGRFSGRQFSNSRSEMNVSTLELGDSALYLCASREGSISNQPQHFGDGTRLSIL.

This clonotype occurred many times. CDR3 region: CSAGRPGTPGLTDTQYF. The CDR3, as DNA: TGCAGTGCTGGGAGACCCGGGACCCCGGGACTCACAGATACGCAGTATTTT. The V and J genes are TRBV20-1 and TRBJ2-3, with D maybe TRBD2 (6 bases). The V gene lost 5 bases and the J gene lost 2 bases, with 23 bases spanning the gap. Germline loops: CDR1 DFQATT, CDR2 SNEGSKA (reference sequence). The CDR3 has 17 residues.

This clonotype was counted ten times or more. This chain joins TRBV20-1 and TRBJ1-2; D perhaps matches TRBD1 (5 bases). The V and J ends lost 5 bases and 8 bases respectively, with 15 bases between them. The CDR3 is 12 residues long. Germline V CDR1 and CDR2: DFQATT, SNEGSKA (reference sequence). The CDR3 sequence is CSAPRGEGGYTF. CDR3 in DNA: TGCAGTGCTCCCCGGGGGGAGGGCGGCTACACCTTC.

This clonotype is labeled medium-sized. V is TRBV12-3 or TRBV12-4 and J is TRBJ2-3; D possibly corresponds to TRBD2 (6 bases). The CDR3 totals 14 residues. V was clipped by 4 bases and J by 0 bases, with 8 bases between them. The CDR3 region is CASSWDSSTDTQYF. For the CDR3, the DNA is TGTGCCAGCAGTTGGGACTCAAGCACAGATACGCAGTATTTT.

The V call is TRBV29-1, the J call TRBJ2-2; 8 positions match TRBD1. J was trimmed by 11 bases and V by 4 bases; bases with no gene match: 12. Per germline, CDR1 SQVTM and CDR2 ANQGSEA. CDR3 size: 14 residues. CDR3 amino acids: CSVGQGQMTCELFF. As DNA, the CDR3 is TGCAGCGTTGGACAGGGGCAAATGACCTGCGAGCTGTTTTTT.

This clonotype was counted many times. The chain joins TRBV2 to TRBJ2-1, with TRBD2 as a possible D gene (5 bases). The CDR3 is 15 residues long. The germline gives CDR1 SNHLY, CDR2 FYNNEI. The V and J ends lost 8 bases and 1 base respectively, with 15 bases between them. Here the CDR3 reads CASSRNGISYNEQFF. The DNA for the CDR3 is TGTGCCAGCTCCCGGAACGGGATTTCCTACAATGAGCAGTTCTTC.

The CDR3 bases are TGTGCCAGCAGTACACGGGGAAGCAATCAGCCCCAGCATTTT. It is translated as CASSTRGSNQPQHF. The chain couples TRBV28 to TRBJ1-5; D remains unclear. CDR1 MDHEN and CDR2 SYDVKM come from the germline V gene. CDR3 length: 14 amino acids. Trimming shortened V by 5 bases and J by 1 base, and 9 bases separated the two germline ends. Filled out from reference TRBV28 and TRBJ1-5, the complete variable domain reads DVKVTQSSRYLVKRTGEKVFLECVQDMDHENMFWYRQDPGLGLRLIYFSYDVKMKEKGDIPEGYSVSREKKERFSLILESASTNQTSMYLCASSTRGSNQPQHFGDGTRLSIL.

This clonotype was recorded many times. CDR3 protein: CSERGATDTQYF. The CDR3 region has the DNA TGCAGTGAGCGCGGCGCCACAGATACGCAGTATTTT. The rearrangement joins TRBV20-1 to TRBJ2-3; D is uncertain. With 7 bases removed from V and 2 bases from J, the gap between germline ends came to 10 bases. CDR3 length: 12 amino acids. Germline V gives CDR1 DFQATT, CDR2 SNEGSKA (reference sequence).

This clonotype was detected a few times. A much larger clone sits a single nucleotide away, making a read error possible. The J gene is TRBJ2-2, the V gene TRBV12-3 or TRBV12-4, with TRBD1 as a possible D gene (5 bases). The CDR3 runs 13 residues. Trimming removed 7 bases at V and 9 bases at J, with 15 bases between. The CDR3 DNA reads TGTGCCAGCACGCGGAATCAGGGAAGGGAGCTGTTTTTT. It translates to CASTRNQGRELFF.

The V gene is TRBV7-2, the J gene TRBJ2-2, with D uncertain. Trimming stripped 4 bases from V and 5 bases from J, with 11 bases between. CDR1 SGHTA and CDR2 FQGNSA come from the germline V gene. The CDR3 has 14 residues. CDR3 in DNA: TGTGCCAGCAGCTACTCCGTAGGGACCGGGGAGCTGTTTTTT. It translates to CASSYSVGTGELFF. The variable domain in full, with the rest retrieved from reference TRBV7-2 and TRBJ2-2, is GAGVSQSPSNKVTEKGKDVELRCDPISGHTALYWYRQSLGQGLEFLIYFQGNSAPDKSGLPSDRFSAERTGGSVSTLTIQRTQQEDSAVYLCASSYSVGTGELFFGEGSRLTVL.

In this sample, this clonotype turned up many times. The CDR3 DNA follows: TGTGCCAGCAGCTTGCGCCTAGCGGGAGCCATAGGGCAGTTCTTC. It is translated as CASSLRLAGAIGQFF. The chain links TRBV5-5 to TRBJ2-1; 10 positions match TRBD2. CDR1 SGHKS and CDR2 YYEKEE come from the germline V gene (reference sequence). J lost 12 bases, V lost 1 base, and 10 bases had no gene match. The length of the CDR3 is 15 residues.

There are many counts of this clonotype. The chain recombines TRBV7-2 with TRBJ1-6; D is perhaps TRBD1 (5 bases). This CDR3 has 15 residues. CDR1 is SGHTA, CDR2 FQGNSA, per germline. V lost 2 bases, J lost 10 bases, and 15 bases lay in between. Written as DNA, the CDR3 is TGTGCCAGCAGCTTAAGCGGCAGGGTGGGCTCACCCCTCCACTTT. Its protein is CASSLSGRVGSPLHF.

This rearrangement joins TRBV19 to TRBJ2-3; no reliable D call. Trimming removed 3 bases from V and 3 bases from J, with 10 bases in between. The CDR3 sequence is 14 residues long. Germline-derived CDR1 and CDR2 are LNHDA and SQIVND (reference sequence). The DNA of the CDR3 is TGTGCCAGTAGTATCGGGCGTAATACAGATACGCAGTATTTT. Amino acid sequence: CASSIGRNTDTQYF.

This clonotype was recorded at least ten times. The rearrangement joins TRBV6-2 or TRBV6-3 to TRBJ2-4; the D is unclear. Germline CDR1 and CDR2: MNHEY and SVGEGT. The length of the CDR3 is 14 residues. Trimming shortened V by 3 bases and J by 3 bases, and 9 bases separated the two germline ends. For the CDR3, the DNA is TGTGCCAGCAGTTATTTGGAGAACAAAAACATTCAGTACTTC. It specifies CASSYLENKNIQYF.

This clonotype has a single count. This sequence joins TRBV7-2 and TRBJ1-2; 10 positions agree with TRBD1. V lost 11 bases, J lost 7 bases, and 10 bases stayed unmatched. This CDR3 is built from 13 residues. Germline assignment: CDR1 SGHTA and CDR2 FQGNSA. As DNA, the CDR3 is TGTGCCGGCGGGCCTGACAGGGGGCCTGGCTACACCTTC. It codes for CAGGPDRGPGYTF.

This clonotype was detected ten times or more. This chain joins TRBV20-1 and TRBJ2-1; D may be TRBD2 (6 bases). The CDR3 loop spans 14 amino acids. Between the trimmed V and J ends, which lost 3 bases and 7 bases, there was a span of 16 bases. Germline V gives CDR1 DFQATT, CDR2 SNEGSKA (reference sequence). CDR3 nucleotide sequence: TGCAGTGCTAGCGGGAGCGCCGTGGGGAATGAGCAGTTCTTC. It codes for CSASGSAVGNEQFF.

Many counts were recorded for this clonotype. This chain's CDR3 is CASSPGQGARYYEQYF. DNA for the CDR3: TGTGCCAGCAGCCCGGGACAGGGGGCGCGTTATTACGAGCAGTACTTC. The V gene is TRBV28, the J gene TRBJ2-7, with 12 nucleotides matching TRBD1. With V trimmed by 6 bases and J by 4 bases, 10 bases remained unmatched. This CDR3 has 16 residues. The germline gives CDR1 MDHEN, CDR2 SYDVKM.

This chain links TRBV12-3 or TRBV12-4 with TRBJ1-4; no definite D call. V lost 5 bases and J 13 bases, leaving 14 bases between the germline ends. The CDR3 loop spans 12 amino acids. The CDR3 is CASSHITSLLFF. The DNA of the CDR3 is TGTGCCAGCAGTCATATCACAAGTCTACTGTTTTTT.

This clonotype was counted only a few times. This chain connects TRBV10-3 to TRBJ1-5; D remains ambiguous. The CDR3 loop spans 14 amino acids. Germline V gene sequence: CDR1 ENHRY, CDR2 SYGVKD. V was clipped by 8 bases and J by 4 bases, with 15 bases between them. CDR3 region: CAIVYQEINQPQHF. The CDR3, as DNA: TGTGCCATCGTATACCAGGAAATAAATCAGCCCCAGCATTTT.